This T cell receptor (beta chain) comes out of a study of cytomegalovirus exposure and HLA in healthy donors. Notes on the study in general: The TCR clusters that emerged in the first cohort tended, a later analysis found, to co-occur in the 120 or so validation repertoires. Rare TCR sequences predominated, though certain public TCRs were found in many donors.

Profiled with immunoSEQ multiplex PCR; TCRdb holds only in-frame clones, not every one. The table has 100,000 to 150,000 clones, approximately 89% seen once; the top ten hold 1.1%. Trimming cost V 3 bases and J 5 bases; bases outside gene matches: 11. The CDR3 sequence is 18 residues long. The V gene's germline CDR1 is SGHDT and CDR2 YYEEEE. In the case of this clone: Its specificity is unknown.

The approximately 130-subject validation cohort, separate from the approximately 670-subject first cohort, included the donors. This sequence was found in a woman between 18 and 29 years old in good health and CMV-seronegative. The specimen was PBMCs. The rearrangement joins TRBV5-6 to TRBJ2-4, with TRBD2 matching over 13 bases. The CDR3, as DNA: TGTGCCAGCAGCTCCAAACTAGCGGGAGGGCGGCTTCAAAACATTCAGTACTTC. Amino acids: CASSSKLAGGRLQNIQYF.